Listed below are T cell receptor beta chains from one sample, sequenced in a study of shared clonotypes between healthy human individuals. Here immunoSEQ multiplex PCR was the method, and the copy in TCRdb shows in-frame clones only, minus some. The sample includes around 2.5 million clones, approximately 94% seen only once; the top ten take 0.36%. The specimen was naive CD4+ T cells from PBMCs. The receptors here all came from a young man in good health. Some clones in this sample may be carry-over from other donors' samples. Each CDR3 is given with its conserved first and last residue. A D gene is named only where the DNA matches it firmly. Clone size is stated in some rows and not others, as once, few, many or a class when expanded.

V	size	D	J	CDR3	DNA
TRBV18	.	.	TRBJ2-7	CASSRTGIMEQYF	TGTGCCAGCTCAAGAACCGGGATCATGGAGCAGTACTTC
TRBV25-1	.	.	TRBJ1-4	CASGPGGSGAEKLFF	TGTGCCAGCGGGCCGGGGGGTTCGGGTGCTGAAAAACTGTTTTTT
TRBV4-1	.	TRBD1	TRBJ1-1	CASSQTPPGQARRINMNTEAFF	TGCGCCAGCAGCCAAACACCCCCCGGACAGGCCAGGCGTATCAACATGAACACTGAAGCTTTCTTT
TRBV7-9	.	TRBD2	TRBJ2-2	CASSPRPGLADNTGELFF	TGTGCCAGCAGCCCGCGCCCCGGACTAGCGGATAACACCGGGGAGCTGTTTTTT
TRBV9	.	.	TRBJ2-2	CASSLTQVGELFF	TGTGCCAGCAGCCTAACACAGGTCGGGGAGCTGTTTTTT
TRBV5-1	.	.	TRBJ2-3	CASSLGTNTPPDTQYF	TGCGCCAGCAGCTTGGGGACCAACACCCCCCCAGATACGCAGTATTTT
TRBV27	.	.	TRBJ2-5	CASSLFGTQRQETQYF	TGTGCCAGCAGTTTATTTGGGACCCAGCGCCAAGAGACCCAGTACTTC
TRBV14	.	.	TRBJ2-6	CASSPGHSGANVLTF	TGTGCCAGCAGCCCGGGACACTCTGGGGCCAACGTCCTGACTTTC
TRBV28	.	TRBD1	TRBJ1-1	CASSVSGTGGTEAFF	TGTGCCAGCAGTGTTTCCGGGACAGGGGGCACTGAAGCTTTCTTT
TRBV27	.	.	TRBJ1-4	CASNFRDNNEKLFF	TGTGCCAGCAACTTCCGGGACAATAATGAAAAACTGTTTTTT
TRBV7-2	.	.	TRBJ1-1	CASSLSPQNTEAFF	TGTGCCAGCAGCCTTTCGCCTCAGAACACTGAAGCTTTCTTT
TRBV29-1	.	TRBD1	TRBJ1-1	CSVRTGGIEAFF	TGCAGCGTTCGAACAGGGGGCATCGAAGCTTTCTTT
TRBV12-5	.	TRBD2	TRBJ2-2	CASGLGPGLAGGRHTGELFF	TGTGCTAGTGGTTTGGGGCCGGGACTAGCGGGAGGTAGGCACACCGGGGAGCTGTTTTTT
TRBV18	.	TRBD2	TRBJ2-1	CASSPPTSGGNEQFF	TGTGCCAGCTCACCACCAACTAGCGGGGGCAATGAGCAGTTCTTC
TRBV5-1	.	.	TRBJ2-7	CASSFPGAREQYF	TGCGCCAGCAGCTTCCCGGGAGCTCGAGAGCAGTACTTC
TRBV27	few	TRBD1	TRBJ1-1	CASSVPGQIREAFF	TGTGCCAGCAGTGTACCGGGACAGATACGGGAAGCTTTCTTT
TRBV7-2	.	.	TRBJ1-3	CASSLMWGAGNTIYF	TGTGCCAGCAGCTTAATGTGGGGGGCAGGAAACACCATATATTTT
TRBV27	.	.	TRBJ1-1	CASSLFFVRLGSTEAFF	TGTGCCAGCAGTTTATTTTTCGTGCGTTTAGGGAGCACTGAAGCTTTCTTT
TRBV6-5	once	TRBD1	TRBJ2-7	CASSTGQGVHEQYF	TGTGCCAGCAGTACGGGACAGGGGGTCCACGAGCAGTACTTC
TRBV7-7	once	TRBD2	TRBJ2-1	CASSIGLAGVNEQFF	TGTGCCAGCAGCATTGGACTAGCGGGAGTCAATGAGCAGTTCTTC
TRBV6-6	.	.	TRBJ1-4	CASSYGSLPNEKLFF	TGTGCCAGCAGTTATGGGTCCCTCCCTAATGAAAAACTGTTTTTT
TRBV7-3	.	.	TRBJ2-7	CASSSTPAQAYEQYF	TGTGCCAGCAGCTCAACCCCGGCCCAGGCGTACGAGCAGTACTTC
TRBV5-1	.	TRBD1	TRBJ2-1	CASSSQTGARYNEQFF	TGCGCCAGCAGCTCCCAGACAGGGGCGCGGTACAATGAGCAGTTCTTC
TRBV9	once	.	TRBJ2-3	CASSGHSLGTDTQYF	TGTGCCAGCAGCGGCCATTCACTTGGCACAGATACGCAGTATTTT
TRBV5-1	.	TRBD1	TRBJ2-2	CASSLPGGSTGELFF	TGCGCCAGCAGCTTGCCAGGGGGCTCCACCGGGGAGCTGTTTTTT
TRBV4-2	.	.	TRBJ2-2	CASSQVNSRGPELFF	TGTGCCAGCAGCCAAGTGAACAGTCGGGGGCCAGAGCTGTTTTTT
TRBV4-2	.	TRBD2	TRBJ2-7	CASSQDPSGSSGEQYF	TGTGCCAGCAGCCAAGATCCTAGCGGGAGTTCGGGCGAGCAGTACTTC
TRBV5-1	.	.	TRBJ2-1	CASSFLRPGGYNEQFF	TGCGCCAGCAGCTTCCTTAGACCCGGGGGCTACAATGAGCAGTTCTTC
TRBV18	.	.	TRBJ2-7	CASSTRDLSAYEQYF	TGTGCCAGCTCAACCCGGGACCTCTCGGCCTACGAGCAGTACTTC
TRBV6-1	.	.	TRBJ1-5	CASSEDPTVSNQPQHF	TGTGCCAGCAGTGAGGACCCCACGGTGAGCAATCAGCCCCAGCATTTT
TRBV7-3	.	TRBD1	TRBJ2-2	CASSSRGLDTGELFF	TGTGCCAGCAGCTCTAGGGGGCTCGACACCGGGGAGCTGTTTTTT